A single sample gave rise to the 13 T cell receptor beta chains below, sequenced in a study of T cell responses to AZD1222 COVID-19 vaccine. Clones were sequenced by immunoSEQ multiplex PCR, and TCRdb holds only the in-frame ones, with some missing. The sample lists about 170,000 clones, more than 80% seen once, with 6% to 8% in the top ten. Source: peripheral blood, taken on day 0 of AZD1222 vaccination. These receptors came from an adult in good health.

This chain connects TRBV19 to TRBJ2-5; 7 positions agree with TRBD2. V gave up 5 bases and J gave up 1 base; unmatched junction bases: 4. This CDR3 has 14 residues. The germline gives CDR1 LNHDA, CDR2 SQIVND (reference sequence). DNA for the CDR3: TGTGCCAGTAGTTTGGGGGGGATCCAAGAGACCCAGTACTTC. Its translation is CASSLGGIQETQYF.

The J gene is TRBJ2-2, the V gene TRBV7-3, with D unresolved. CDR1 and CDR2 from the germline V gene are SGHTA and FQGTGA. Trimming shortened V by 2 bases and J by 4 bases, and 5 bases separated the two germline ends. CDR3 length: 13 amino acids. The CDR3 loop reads CASSLGPTGELFF. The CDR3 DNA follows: TGTGCCAGCAGCTTAGGCCCCACCGGGGAGCTGTTTTTT.

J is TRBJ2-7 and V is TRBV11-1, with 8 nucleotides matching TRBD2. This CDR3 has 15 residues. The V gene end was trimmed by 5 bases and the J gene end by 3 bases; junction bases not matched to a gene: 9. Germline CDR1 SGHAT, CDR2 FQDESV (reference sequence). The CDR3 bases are TGTGCCAGCAGCCCCCCGGGACTAGGAAACTACGAGCAGTACGTC. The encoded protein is CASSPPGLGNYEQYV.

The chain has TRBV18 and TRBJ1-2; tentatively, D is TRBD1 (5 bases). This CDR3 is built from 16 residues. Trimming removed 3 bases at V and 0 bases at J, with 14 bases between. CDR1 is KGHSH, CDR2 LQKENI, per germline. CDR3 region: CASSPSAGIANYGYTF. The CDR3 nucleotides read TGTGCCAGCTCACCTTCGGCAGGGATAGCTAACTATGGCTACACCTTC.

The CDR3 DNA follows: TGCAGCGTTGAAGATCGCCCGATAAACCCCTACGAGCAGTACTTC. Encoded protein: CSVEDRPINPYEQYF. V is TRBV29-1 and J is TRBJ2-7; no definite D call. The germline CDR1 and CDR2 sequences are SQVTM and ANQGSEA. This CDR3 has 15 residues. Trimming took 0 bases from V and 2 from J, leaving 14 bases between them.

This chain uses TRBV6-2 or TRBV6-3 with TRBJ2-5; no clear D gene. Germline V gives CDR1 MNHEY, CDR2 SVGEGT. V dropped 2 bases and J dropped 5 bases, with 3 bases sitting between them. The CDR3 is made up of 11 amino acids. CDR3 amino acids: CASSYPETQYF. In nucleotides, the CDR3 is TGTGCCAGCAGTTACCCCGAGACCCAGTACTTC.

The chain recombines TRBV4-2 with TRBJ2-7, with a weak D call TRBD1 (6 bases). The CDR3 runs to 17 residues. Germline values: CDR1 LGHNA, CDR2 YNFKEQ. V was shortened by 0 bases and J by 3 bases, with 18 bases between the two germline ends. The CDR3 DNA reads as TGTGCCAGCAGCCAAGATTGGGCAGGGGTGGTCATCTACGAGCAGTACGTC. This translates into CASSQDWAGVVIYEQYV.

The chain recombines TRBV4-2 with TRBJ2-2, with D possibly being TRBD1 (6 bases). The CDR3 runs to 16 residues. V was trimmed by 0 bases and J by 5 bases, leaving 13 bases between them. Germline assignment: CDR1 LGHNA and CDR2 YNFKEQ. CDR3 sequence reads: CASSQDRGWGTGELFF. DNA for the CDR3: TGTGCCAGCAGCCAAGATAGGGGGTGGGGTACCGGGGAGCTGTTTTTT.

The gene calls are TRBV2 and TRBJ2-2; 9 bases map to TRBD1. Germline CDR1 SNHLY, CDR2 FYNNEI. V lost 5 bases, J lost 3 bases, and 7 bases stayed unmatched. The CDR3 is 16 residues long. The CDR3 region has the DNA TGTGCCAGCAGTTACCCAACAGGGGGCTACACCGGGGAGCTGTTTTTT. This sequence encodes CASSYPTGGYTGELFF.

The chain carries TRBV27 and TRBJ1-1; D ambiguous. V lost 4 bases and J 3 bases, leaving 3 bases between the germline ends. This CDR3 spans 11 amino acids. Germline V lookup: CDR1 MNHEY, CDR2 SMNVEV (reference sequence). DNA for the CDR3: TGTGCCAGCAGTTCCTACACTGAAGCTTTCTTT. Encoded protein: CASSSYTEAFF.

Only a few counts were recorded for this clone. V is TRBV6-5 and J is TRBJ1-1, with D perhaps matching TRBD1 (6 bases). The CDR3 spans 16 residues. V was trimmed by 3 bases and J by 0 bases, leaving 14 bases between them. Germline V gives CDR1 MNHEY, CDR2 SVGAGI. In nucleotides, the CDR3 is TGTGCCAGCAGTTATTCTCCACAGGGAATGAACACTGAAGCTTTCTTT. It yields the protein CASSYSPQGMNTEAFF.

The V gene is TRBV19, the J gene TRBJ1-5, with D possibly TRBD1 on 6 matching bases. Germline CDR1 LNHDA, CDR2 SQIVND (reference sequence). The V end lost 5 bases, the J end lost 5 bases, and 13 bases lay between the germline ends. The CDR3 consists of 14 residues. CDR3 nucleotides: TGTGCCAGTAGTGTAGGGACACTATATCAGCCCCAGCATTTT. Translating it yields CASSVGTLYQPQHF.

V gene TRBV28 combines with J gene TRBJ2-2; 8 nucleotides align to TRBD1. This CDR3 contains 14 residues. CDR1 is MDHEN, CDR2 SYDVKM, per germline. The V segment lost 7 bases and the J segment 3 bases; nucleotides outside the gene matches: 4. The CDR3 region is CASNPRGHTGELFF. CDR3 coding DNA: TGTGCCAGCAACCCCAGGGGGCACACCGGGGAGCTGTTTTTT. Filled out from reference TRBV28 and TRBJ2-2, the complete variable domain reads DVKVTQSSRYLVKRTGEKVFLECVQDMDHENMFWYRQDPGLGLRLIYFSYDVKMKEKGDIPEGYSVSREKKERFSLILESASTNQTSMYLCASNPRGHTGELFFGEGSRLTVL.